This is a list of T cell receptor beta chains from one sample in a study of Graves' ophthalmopathy and Graves' hyperthyroidism. TCRdb redid the calling of the multiplex PCR reads with MiXCR, one entry per CDR3 protein. The data show about 370,000 distinct CDR3 sequences, about 15% seen once. Material for sequencing was peripheral blood. Receptor source: an adult woman with stable Graves' hyperthyroidism. Each CDR3 is given with its conserved first and last residue. A D gene is named only where the DNA matches it firmly. Not all rows give a size; the values are once, few, many and, for expanded clones, a class.

TRBV29-1	NA	12	many	TRBJ2-7	CSARVGSYEQYF	TGCAGCGCGAGAGTAGGTTCCTACGAGCAGTACTTC
TRBV15	NA	14	many	TRBJ1-1	CATSRDLGNTEAFF	TGTGCCACCAGCAGAGATCTCGGGAACACTGAAGCTTTCTTT
TRBV28	NA	15	many	TRBJ2-7	CASSFQGSYSYEQYF	TGTGCCAGCAGTTTTCAGGGGTCCTATTCCTACGAGCAGTACTTC
TRBV7-2	NA	14	many	TRBJ2-2	CASSPRLGTGELFF	TGTGCCAGCAGCCCCCGGTTGGGGACCGGGGAGCTGTTTTTT
TRBV28	TRBD1	15	many	TRBJ1-5	CASRHRDRGPQPQHF	TGTGCCAGCAGACACCGGGACAGGGGACCTCAACCCCAGCATTTT
TRBV7-9	NA	14	NA	TRBJ2-7	CASSLGLAVLEQYF	TGTGCCAGCAGTTTGGGACTCGCGGTCCTCGAGCAGTACTTC
TRBV3-1	NA	14	few	TRBJ2-7	CASSLSTGTGEQYF	TGTGCCAGCAGCCTTAGCACCGGTACGGGGGAGCAGTACTTC
TRBV3-1	TRBD2	15	many	TRBJ2-5	CASSHLAGGQETQYF	TGTGCCAGCAGCCATCTAGCGGGAGGCCAAGAGACCCAGTACTTC
TRBV7-6	TRBD1	16	many	TRBJ2-7	CASSPPPPGQGNEQYF	TGTGCCAGCAGCCCTCCCCCTCCAGGACAGGGTAACGAGCAGTACTTC
TRBV18	TRBD1	14	NA	TRBJ2-7	CASSPETGPYEQYF	TGTGCCAGCTCACCAGAGACAGGGCCCTACGAGCAGTACTTC
TRBV4-3	NA	14	many	TRBJ1-1	CASSQDTVSYEAFF	TGCGCCAGCAGCCAAGATACGGTGAGCTATGAAGCTTTCTTT
TRBV11-1	NA	16	NA	TRBJ1-1	CAIPTAGDTANTEAFF	TGTGCCATTCCGACCGCAGGGGACACGGCGAACACTGAAGCTTTCTTT
TRBV6-1	NA	12	many	TRBJ1-1	CASSKGTTEAFF	TGTGCCAGCAGCAAAGGGACCACTGAAGCTTTCTTT
TRBV10-1	NA	15	many	TRBJ2-2	CASSSRRDNTGELFF	TGCGCCAGCAGTAGCCGCAGAGATAACACCGGGGAGCTGTTTTTT
TRBV7-8	NA	15	many	TRBJ1-2	CASSFAAGSDYGYTF	TGTGCCAGCAGCTTTGCGGCGGGGTCCGACTATGGCTACACCTTC
TRBV29-1	NA	11	many	TRBJ2-7	CSVEIGHEQYF	TGCAGCGTTGAGATCGGTCACGAGCAGTACTTC
TRBV5-1	NA	14	NA	TRBJ1-2	CASSLGEVPYGYTF	TGCGCCAGCAGCTTGGGAGAAGTCCCCTATGGCTACACCTTC
TRBV12-3/TRBV12-4	NA	14	many	TRBJ2-5	CASSLAPGSETQYF	TGTGCCAGCAGTTTAGCCCCGGGTAGTGAGACCCAGTACTTC
TRBV14	NA	14	many	TRBJ2-5	CASSQPWKQETQYF	TGTGCCAGCAGCCAGCCTTGGAAGCAGGAGACCCAGTACTTC
TRBV20-1	NA	15	many	TRBJ2-7	CSARDLAEGRHEQYF	TGCAGTGCTAGAGATCTTGCGGAGGGCCGACACGAGCAGTACTTC
TRBV27	NA	13	many	TRBJ2-7	CASSLFYSYEQYF	TGTGCCAGCAGTTTGTTTTACTCCTACGAGCAGTACTTC
TRBV20-1	NA	15	many	TRBJ2-7	CSASSGAPFSYEQYF	TGCAGTGCTAGCTCGGGAGCGCCCTTTTCCTACGAGCAGTACTTC
TRBV29-1	TRBD1	14	many	TRBJ1-1	CSVADTGVNTEAFF	TGCAGCGTTGCCGACACAGGGGTGAACACTGAAGCTTTCTTT
TRBV25-1	NA	14	many	TRBJ1-2	CASSDPGRIYGYTF	TGTGCCAGCAGCGACCCGGGACGGATCTATGGCTACACCTTC
TRBV19	NA	17	few	TRBJ2-6	CASSIASRLAGANVLTF	TGTGCCAGTAGTATAGCCAGTAGGCTAGCTGGGGCCAACGTCCTGACTTTC
TRBV19	NA	14	NA	TRBJ2-5	CASSKRAGGETQYF	TGTGCCAGTAGTAAGAGGGCAGGCGGGGAGACCCAGTACTTC
TRBV28	TRBD2	15	NA	TRBJ2-7	CASSLYRREYYEQYF	TGTGCCAGCAGTTTATATCGGCGGGAGTACTACGAGCAGTACTTC
TRBV19	TRBD1	18	many	TRBJ2-6	CASSSPGTGGTGANVLTF	TGTGCCAGTAGTTCCCCCGGGACAGGGGGCACTGGGGCCAACGTCCTGACTTTC
TRBV28	NA	13	many	TRBJ1-2	CASRDTGHGGYTF	TGTGCCAGCAGGGATACAGGGCATGGTGGCTACACCTTC
TRBV27	TRBD2	16	many	TRBJ2-2	CASSLGVAGVTGELFF	TGTGCCAGCAGTCTCGGGGTAGCGGGAGTCACCGGGGAGCTGTTTTTT
TRBV6-7	TRBD1	15	many	TRBJ2-7	CASSYPEDREYEQYF	TGTGCCAGCAGTTACCCGGAGGACAGGGAGTACGAGCAGTACTTC
TRBV5-1	NA	15	many	TRBJ1-5	CASSFDPYSNQPQHF	TGCGCCAGCAGCTTCGATCCGTATAGCAATCAGCCCCAGCATTTT
TRBV19	TRBD1	16	few	TRBJ1-5	CASSPSTGLSNQPQHF	TGTGCCAGTAGTCCTTCGACAGGGTTAAGCAATCAGCCCCAGCATTTT
TRBV6-5	NA	11	many	TRBJ1-2	CASRTNYGYTF	TGTGCCAGCAGGACCAACTATGGCTACACCTTC
TRBV11-2	NA	17	many	TRBJ2-7	CASSLLPGGRSSYEQYF	TGTGCCAGCAGCTTATTGCCTGGGGGTCGAAGCTCCTACGAGCAGTACTTC
TRBV6-1	NA	11	many	TRBJ2-7	CASNAYYEQYF	TGTGCCAGCAATGCGTACTACGAGCAGTACTTC
TRBV20-1	TRBD1	14	many	TRBJ2-7	CSARPGTGWYEQYF	TGCAGTGCTAGACCCGGGACAGGTTGGTACGAGCAGTACTTC
TRBV4-1	TRBD2	15	NA	TRBJ2-2	CASSQGLASGGELFF	TGCGCCAGCAGCCAAGGACTAGCATCGGGCGGGGAGCTGTTTTTT
TRBV4-1	NA	15	few	TRBJ1-1	CASSPPTVLTTEAFF	TGCGCCAGCAGCCCACCGACAGTGCTGACCACTGAAGCTTTCTTT